These 27 T cell receptor beta chains were sequenced from one sample in a study of T-cell memory formation after mild COVID-19. TCRdb reprocessed the 5' RACE reads via MiXCR and lists one record per CDR3 protein. The repertoire consists of roughly 450,000 distinct CDR3 sequences, with 15% to 20% occurring once and the leading ten covering around 12%. Sequencing used PBMCs or a T cell subset sorted from them (not recorded which). These receptors originate from an adult woman who had mild COVID-19 (a few samples of this study predate the infection). Cell type and time point are not known.

The chain carries TRBV5-1 and TRBJ1-2; D unresolved. In germline, CDR1 is SGHRS, CDR2 YFSETQ. V lost 0 bases to trimming and J lost 3 bases, with 12 bases between them. The CDR3 is 15 residues long. The CDR3 region has the DNA TGCGCCAGCAGCTTGGACGGCTCGGAATACTATGGCTACACCTTC. Its protein product is CASSLDGSEYYGYTF.

This chain uses TRBV11-1 with TRBJ2-5; weak D call: TRBD2 (5 bases). V dropped 1 base and J dropped 5 bases, with 14 bases sitting between them. Germline CDR1 reads SGHAT; CDR2 reads FQDESV (reference sequence). The CDR3 covers 15 residues. CDR3 sequence (DNA): TGTGCCAGCAGCTTAGTTGGTCCAGAGGGTGAGACCCAGTACTTC. The encoded protein is CASSLVGPEGETQYF.

This clonotype was counted only a few times. The chain uses TRBV6-5 and TRBJ1-5; D gene unclear. Trimming shortened V by 2 bases and J by 2 bases, and 4 bases separated the two germline ends. Germline values: CDR1 MNHEY, CDR2 SVGAGI. This CDR3 has 13 amino acids. CDR3 nucleotide sequence: TGTGCCAGCAGTTACGACGGCAATCAGCCCCAGCATTTT. Translation gives CASSYDGNQPQHF.

This clonotype appeared many times. The CDR3 region has the DNA TGCGCCAGCAGCCAAGGGAGATCAGAGACCCAGTACTTC. The encoded protein is CASSQGRSETQYF. The V call is TRBV4-1, the J call TRBJ2-5; no firm D call. The V end lost 1 base, the J end lost 4 bases, and 7 bases lay between the germline ends. This CDR3 comprises 13 residues. Germline CDR1 MGHRA, CDR2 YSYEKL.

A few counts support this clonotype. The chain recombines TRBV7-9 with TRBJ2-3; tentative D call: TRBD1 (6 bases). The V end lost 11 bases, the J end lost 4 bases, and 28 bases lay between the germline ends. The CDR3 length is 17 residues. Germline CDR1 is SEHNR and CDR2 is FQNEAQ (reference sequence). CDR3 DNA: TGTGCCCGTTCAAGGGACACCGCCAAAAGCCACGCAGATACGCAGTATTTT. Translation: CARSRDTAKSHADTQYF.

The chain carries TRBV6-4 and TRBJ2-7, with D possibly being TRBD1 (6 bases). Trimming shortened V by 4 bases and J by 3 bases, and 13 bases separated the two germline ends. This CDR3 is built from 14 residues. Germline loops: CDR1 MRHNA, CDR2 SNTAGT. The CDR3 region has the DNA TGTGCCAGCAGTGGCCTGGGGGACATCTACGAGCAGTACTTC. Encoded protein: CASSGLGDIYEQYF.

The chain employs TRBV18 and TRBJ2-7; TRBD1 agrees at 7 bases. The CDR3 has 14 amino acids. The V segment lost 6 bases and the J segment 4 bases; nucleotides outside the gene matches: 9. Germline CDR1 reads KGHSH; CDR2 reads LQKENI. This chain's CDR3 is CASSYGTAKYEQYF. DNA for the CDR3: TGTGCCAGCTCGTACGGGACAGCGAAATACGAGCAGTACTTC.

The chain is built from TRBV19 and TRBJ2-1; 8 positions match TRBD2. CDR1 is LNHDA and CDR2 is SQIVND in the germline V gene (reference sequence). Unmatched junction bases numbered 3, after V lost 3 bases and J lost 2 bases. CDR3 size: 15 residues. The CDR3 bases are TGTGCCAGTAGTATCGGGGGGGCGGCCTACAATGAGCAGTTCTTC. It translates to CASSIGGAAYNEQFF.

This clonotype showed up just a few times. The V gene is TRBV10-3, the J gene TRBJ1-1; D is undetermined. Trimming removed 7 bases at V and 1 base at J, with 10 bases between. Germline V gives CDR1 ENHRY, CDR2 SYGVKD. The CDR3 runs 13 residues. The CDR3 sequence: CAIMGYGNTEAFF. The CDR3 DNA sequence: TGTGCCATCATGGGGTATGGGAACACTGAAGCTTTCTTT.

The chain recombines TRBV24-1 with TRBJ1-1; weak D call: TRBD1 (5 bases). The germline V gene encodes CDR1 KGHDR and CDR2 SFDVKD. The CDR3 length is 14 residues. The V gene lost 5 bases and the J gene lost 11 bases, with 20 bases spanning the gap. For the CDR3, the DNA is TGTGCCACCAGTGGTCGTGACAGTTATTCATCCGCTTTCTTT. It specifies CATSGRDSYSSAFF.

The chain uses TRBV19 and TRBJ1-4, with D possibly TRBD1 on 6 matching bases. The germline V gene encodes CDR1 LNHDA and CDR2 SQIVND (reference sequence). Trimming removed 4 bases at V and 4 bases at J, with 10 bases between. The CDR3 runs 14 residues. CDR3 in amino acids: CASSKDRDNEKLFF. Here the CDR3 DNA reads TGTGCCAGTAGTAAGGACAGAGATAATGAAAAACTGTTTTTT.

CDR3 sequence: CASSPRDLNSNQPQHF. DNA of the CDR3: TGTGCCAGCAGTCCCCGGGATCTAAATAGCAATCAGCCCCAGCATTTT. The rearrangement joins TRBV6-5 to TRBJ1-5, with unresolved D. CDR3 size: 16 residues. Germline V lookup: CDR1 MNHEY, CDR2 SVGAGI. V lost 5 bases, J lost 0 bases, and 14 bases lay in between.

This sequence joins TRBV28 and TRBJ1-1; the match to TRBD1 covers 7 bases. The length of the CDR3 is 14 residues. The germline gives CDR1 MDHEN, CDR2 SYDVKM. V dropped 6 bases and J dropped 7; count of bases not matched to a gene: 11. The CDR3 sequence: CASRPSGGRREAFF. The CDR3 DNA reads TGTGCCAGCAGACCCTCAGGGGGGCGGCGTGAAGCTTTCTTT.

As for this clonotype: Relative to the germline gene, one junction end is altered; a read error may explain this. The chain employs TRBV20-1 and TRBJ2-1; 7 bases are a match to TRBD2. The CDR3 loop spans 12 amino acids. The germline gives CDR1 DFQATT, CDR2 SNEGSKA (reference sequence). The CDR3 DNA is TGCAGTACTAGCGCCCCCTACAATGAGCAGTTCTTC. The encoded protein is CSTSAPYNEQFF.

The gene calls are TRBV4-1 and TRBJ2-2; D ambiguous. Trimming took 2 bases from V and 4 from J, leaving 11 bases between them. Germline CDR1 is MGHRA and CDR2 is YSYEKL. The CDR3 sequence is 15 residues long. The CDR3 reads CASSQRSLCTGELFF. CDR3 DNA: TGCGCCAGCAGCCAACGGTCCCTCTGCACCGGGGAGCTGTTTTTT.

This clonotype occurred a few times. CDR3 sequence reads: CASSLASGAGTGELFF. In DNA, the CDR3 is TGTGCCAGCAGTTTAGCATCCGGGGCCGGCACCGGGGAGCTGTTTTTT. The gene calls are TRBV12-3 or TRBV12-4 and TRBJ2-2, with D perhaps given as TRBD1 or TRBD2 (5 bases each). The CDR3 contains 16 residues. Between the trimmed V and J ends, which lost 0 bases and 4 bases, there was a span of 12 bases.

This clonotype was observed a few times. The chain carries TRBV12-3 or TRBV12-4 and TRBJ1-1, with D perhaps TRBD1 (6 bases). Deletions cut 1 base from V and 3 bases from J, with 9 bases between. The CDR3 loop spans 14 amino acids. CDR3 coding DNA: TGTGCCAGCAGTTTAGGACAGGTGGACACTGAAGCTTTCTTT. Amino acids: CASSLGQVDTEAFF.

This clonotype came up a few times. The rearrangement uses TRBV12-3 or TRBV12-4 and TRBJ2-7; TRBD2 is a possible D gene (5 bases). V lost 3 bases, J lost 5 bases, and 14 bases lay in between. The CDR3 loop spans 14 amino acids. The CDR3 spells CASSLISGRNEQYF. In nucleotides, the CDR3 is TGTGCCAGCAGTTTGATCTCGGGAAGGAACGAGCAGTACTTC.

This clonotype turned up a few times. This chain connects TRBV4-1 to TRBJ2-4; 7 bases are a match to TRBD2. Germline CDR1 and CDR2: MGHRA and YSYEKL. The V gene end was trimmed by 2 bases and the J gene end by 10 bases; junction bases not matched to a gene: 2. The CDR3 extends over 12 amino acids. The CDR3 nucleotides read TGCGCCAGCAGCCAAAGGGAGGGGATTCAGTACTTC. As protein: CASSQREGIQYF.

The chain links TRBV27 to TRBJ2-3; 11 bases are shared with TRBD2. The germline V gene has CDR1 MNHEY and CDR2 SMNVEV (reference sequence). Losses at the gene ends were 2 bases for V and 6 bases for J; bases not matched to a gene: 7. The CDR3 sequence is 16 residues long. The CDR3 region is CASSLGTIAGGDTQYF. The CDR3 region has the DNA TGTGCCAGCAGTTTAGGGACTATAGCGGGGGGGGATACGCAGTATTTT.

This clonotype was observed a handful of times. J is TRBJ2-1 and V is TRBV4-3, with 12 nucleotides matching TRBD2. CDR3 length equals 17 residues. The trim removed 0 bases at V and 7 bases at J, leaving 7 bases unmatched. Germline CDR1 and CDR2: LGHNA and YSLEER. The CDR3 coding sequence is TGCGCCAGCAGCCAAGATCGTGTTACTAGCGGGGGGAATGAGCAGTTCTTC. Translated: CASSQDRVTSGGNEQFF.

A few counts support this clonotype. J is TRBJ2-7 and V is TRBV24-1; D may correspond to TRBD1 or TRBD2 (6 bases each). V lost 5 bases, J lost 2 bases, and 15 bases lay in between. The CDR3 sequence is 15 residues long. CDR1 is KGHDR and CDR2 is SFDVKD in the germline V gene. The chain's CDR3 is CATSGGAGMTYEQYF. CDR3 DNA: TGTGCCACCAGTGGGGGGGCAGGGATGACCTACGAGCAGTACTTC.

This clonotype has just a few counts. The chain couples TRBV18 to TRBJ2-5; TRBD2 aligns across 10 bases. The CDR3 runs 17 residues. Germline V CDR1 and CDR2: KGHSH, LQKENI. The J segment lost 4 bases and the V segment lost 3 bases, leaving 11 bases of the junction unmatched. The CDR3 coding sequence is TGTGCCAGCTCACCTTCGGCTAGCGGGAGCCCTACAGAGACCCAGTACTTC. This codes for CASSPSASGSPTETQYF.

The chain uses TRBV9 and TRBJ2-1; the D is unclear. There are 15 residues in the CDR3. V was cut by 6 bases and J by 9 bases, with 22 bases left in between. Per the germline V gene, CDR1 is SGDLS and CDR2 is YYNGEE. CDR3 sequence: CASNRDPGSASEQFF. The CDR3 DNA reads TGTGCCAGCAATAGAGACCCTGGTTCTGCTTCTGAGCAGTTCTTC.

This chain joins TRBV6-2 or TRBV6-3 and TRBJ2-7, with TRBD1 matching over 9 bases. Germline trimming cut 7 bases from V and 6 bases from J; bases unmatched to any gene: 10. Germline-derived CDR1 and CDR2 are MNHEY and SVGEGT. This CDR3 is 14 amino acids long. This chain's CDR3 is CASTRQGGYSEQYF. DNA of the CDR3: TGTGCCAGCACCCGACAGGGGGGGTACTCCGAGCAGTACTTC.

This clonotype was seen more than once but under ten times. The rearrangement links TRBV29-1 to TRBJ2-3; 7 nucleotides agree with TRBD1. The CDR3 loop spans 15 amino acids. Germline V gene lookup returns CDR1 SQVTM and CDR2 ANQGSEA. Trimming took 3 bases from V and 3 from J; bases not matched to a gene: 9. CDR3 loop: CSVEGQPTITDTQYF. The CDR3 DNA sequence: TGCAGCGTTGAGGGACAGCCCACAATAACAGATACGCAGTATTTT.

This clonotype was found a few times. The CDR3 sequence: CASNPNRGNEQFF. In DNA form, the CDR3 reads TGTGCCAGCAACCCCAATCGGGGCAATGAGCAGTTCTTC. The rearrangement links TRBV7-2 to TRBJ2-1; maybe TRBD2 (5 bases). This CDR3 is built from 13 residues. CDR1 is SGHTA, CDR2 FQGNSA, per germline. The V end lost 7 bases, the J end lost 6 bases, and 13 bases lay between the germline ends.